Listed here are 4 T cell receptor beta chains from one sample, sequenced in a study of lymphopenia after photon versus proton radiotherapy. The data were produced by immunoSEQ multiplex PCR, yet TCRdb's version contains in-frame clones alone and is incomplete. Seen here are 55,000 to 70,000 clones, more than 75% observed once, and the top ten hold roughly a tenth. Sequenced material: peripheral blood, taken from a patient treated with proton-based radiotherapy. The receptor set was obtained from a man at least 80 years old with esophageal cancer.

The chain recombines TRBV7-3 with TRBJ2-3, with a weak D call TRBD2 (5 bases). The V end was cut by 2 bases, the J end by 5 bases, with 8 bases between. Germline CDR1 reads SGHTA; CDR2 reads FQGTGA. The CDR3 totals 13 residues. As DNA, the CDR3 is TGTGCCAGCAGCTTACGCGAGGGAGATACGCAGTATTTT. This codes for CASSLREGDTQYF.

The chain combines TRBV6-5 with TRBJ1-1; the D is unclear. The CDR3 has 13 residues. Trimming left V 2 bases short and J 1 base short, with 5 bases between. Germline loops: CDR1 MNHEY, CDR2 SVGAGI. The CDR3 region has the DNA TGTGCCAGCAGTTACGGCGGGAACACTGAAGCTTTCTTT. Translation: CASSYGGNTEAFF.

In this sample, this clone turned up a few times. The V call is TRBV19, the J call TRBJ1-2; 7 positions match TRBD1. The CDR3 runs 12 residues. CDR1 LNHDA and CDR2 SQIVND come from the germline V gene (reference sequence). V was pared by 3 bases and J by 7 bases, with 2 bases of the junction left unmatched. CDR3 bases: TGTGCCAGTAGTATGACAGGGACTGGCTACACCTTC. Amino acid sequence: CASSMTGTGYTF. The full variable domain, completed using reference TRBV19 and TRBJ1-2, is DGGITQSPKYLFRKEGQNVTLSCEQNLNHDAMYWYRQDPGQGLRLIYYSQIVNDFQKGDIAEGYSVSREKKESFPLTVTSAQKNPTAFYLCASSMTGTGYTFGSGTRLTVV.

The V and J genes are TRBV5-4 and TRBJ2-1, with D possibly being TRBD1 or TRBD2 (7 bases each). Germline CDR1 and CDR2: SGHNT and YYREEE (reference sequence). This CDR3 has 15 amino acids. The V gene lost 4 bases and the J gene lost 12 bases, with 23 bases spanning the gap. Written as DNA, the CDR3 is TGTGCCAGCAGCGACGACAGGGCTAGCGGCCGAGCGCAGTTCTTC. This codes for CASSDDRASGRAQFF.